This T cell receptor (beta chain) stems from a study of blood T cells in healthy people across ages. Study-wide results and caveats: Correlation between TCR beta diversity and naive T cell percentage was strong. Getting older went along with TCR beta diversity per million T cells dropping roughly linearly. Among long-lived donors, naive CD4+ cells were more numerous and diversity higher than in aged donors.

Individuals who donated were healthy Caucasians from Russia aged roughly 6 to 95. Sample-barcoded 5' priming and a J-beta primer mix drove a second PCR of roughly 6 to 12 cycles. TCRdb independently ran MiXCR on the 5' RACE reads; one entry per CDR3 protein. The sample yields roughly 800,000 distinct CDR3 sequences, 58% seen once. Concerning this clonotype: What it binds is not known.

The V end was cut by 7 bases, the J end by 6 bases, with 12 bases between. The CDR3 sequence is 13 residues long. The chain has TRBV12-3 or TRBV12-4 and TRBJ2-2, with D perhaps being TRBD1 or TRBD2 (6 bases each). This receptor was taken from a man aged 25 to 40 in good health. The sequencing sample was made of blood. The CDR3 here is CASIRGDSGELFF. In nucleotides, the CDR3 is TGTGCCAGCATTAGGGGGGATTCCGGGGAGCTGTTTTTT.